This T cell receptor (beta chain) was identified during a study of circulating and synovial CD4+ cells in juvenile arthritis. Produced via immunoSEQ multiplex PCR; TCRdb's table is partial and in-frame only. This sample carries fewer than 35,000 clones, roughly 95% of them seen once, and the ten largest clones take 0.15% to 0.2%. The CDR3 contains 16 residues. V trimming: 4 bases; J trimming: 7 bases; junction bases outside the gene matches: 7. CDR1 SGHDT and CDR2 YYEEEE come from the germline V gene. Sequencing used CD4+ T cells from blood. The TCR originated in a human donor with juvenile idiopathic arthritis. The rearrangement links TRBV5-6 to TRBJ2-2; 13 nucleotides align to TRBD2. In DNA form, the CDR3 reads TGTGCCAGCAGCCGCGGCGGACTAGCGGGAGTCGGGGAGCTGTTTTTT. It specifies CASSRGGLAGVGELFF.